This T cell receptor (beta chain) was captured in a study of blood T cell repertoires in COVID-19. Study context: Specimens from acute and convalescent COVID-19 originated in the United States, Italy and Spain. T cells, B-cell-depleted T cells, or PBMCs supplied cDNA or gDNA.

In germline, CDR1 is GTSNPN, CDR2 SVGIG (reference sequence). With 3 bases removed from V and 2 bases from J, the gap between germline ends came to 4 bases. This CDR3 has 11 residues. Source study methods: The assay estimated nucleated cells by amplifying reference gene primers. The table came from immunoSEQ multiplex PCR; TCRdb's copy has only in-frame clones and leaves some out. Clone size and the V and J calls come from that table; the DNA yielded D and trimming. Of 200,000 or so clones listed, roughly 88% are singletons. The chain links TRBV30 to TRBJ1-2; D uncertain. This sequence was found in a man aged 35-49 years who had recovered from COVID-19. The sample was peripheral blood. CDR3 in amino acids: CAWSSNYGYTF. CDR3 nucleotide sequence: TGTGCCTGGAGCTCCAACTATGGCTACACCTTC.